These T cell receptor beta chains were read from a single sample in a study of OX40 agonist ivuxolimab in advanced cancers. Profiled with immunoSEQ multiplex PCR; TCRdb holds only in-frame clones, not every one. The data contain fewer than 40,000 clones, over 75% of them singletons. Source: CD4+ or CD8+ T cells sorted from blood, taken in a trial of the OX40 agonist ivuxolimab. Receptors were obtained from an adult with an advanced solid tumor such as melanoma, head and neck, liver or kidney cancer. The CDR3 runs from the conserved cysteine through the conserved F or W. D genes are given only for firm matches. Clone size, where shown, is once, few, many, or a class for clones that have expanded.

j_call	cdr3_length	d_call	clone_size	v_call	cdr3_nt	cdr3_aa
TRBJ2-1	16	.	.	TRBV21-1	TGTGCCAGCAGCAACCTCCGACTAGTAAGGTACAATGAGCAGTTCTTC	CASSNLRLVRYNEQFF
TRBJ2-5	13	.	.	TRBV7-2	TGTGCCAGCAGCTTCCCCCCTCGAGAGACCCAGTACTTC	CASSFPPRETQYF
TRBJ1-2	13	.	.	TRBV10-3	TGTGCCATCAGTGCTGACAGGCAAAGTGGCTACACCTTC	CAISADRQSGYTF
TRBJ1-2	13	.	few	TRBV7-9	TGTGCCAGCAGCTTTGGCGGTCGAGATGGCTACACCTTC	CASSFGGRDGYTF
TRBJ2-3	14	TRBD1	.	TRBV19	TGTGCCAGTAGTATAAAGGGGTGGGGACAGCCCCAGTATTTT	CASSIKGWGQPQYF
TRBJ2-7	13	.	once	TRBV4-3	TGCGCCAGCAGCCAAGTGGCGGGGCGTGGGCAGTACTTC	CASSQVAGRGQYF
TRBJ1-4	16	TRBD1	.	TRBV5-1	TGCGCCAGCAGCTTGGGGGACAGGGCTATAGGTGAAAAACTGTTTTTT	CASSLGDRAIGEKLFF
TRBJ2-7	11	.	few	TRBV14	TGTGCCAGCAGCCAGGGTAACGAGCAGTACTTC	CASSQGNEQYF
TRBJ1-1	15	.	.	TRBV6-1	TGTGCCAGCAGTGAAAGCGTCTGGGGGGGGACTGAAGCTTTCTTT	CASSESVWGGTEAFF
TRBJ2-3	15	TRBD1	.	TRBV7-7	TGTGCTAGCAGCTACAGGGGGCGCAGGACAGATACGCAGTATTTT	CASSYRGRRTDTQYF
TRBJ2-7	16	TRBD1	.	TRBV7-8	TGTGCCAGCAGCCGAAAAGGACAGGCTCTTGCCTACGAGCAGTACTTC	CASSRKGQALAYEQYF
TRBJ2-1	15	.	.	TRBV27	TGTGCCAGCAGTTTAACCCAGTACCCCTACAATGAGCAGTTCTTC	CASSLTQYPYNEQFF
TRBJ1-2	17	.	.	TRBV5-4	TGTGCCAGCAGCTTGATAGGCTCGGGCAATATTTACTATGGCTACACCTTC	CASSLIGSGNIYYGYTF
TRBJ2-2	14	TRBD1	.	TRBV6-5	TGTGCCAGCAGCCGACAGGGGGTCACCGGGGAGCTGTTTTTT	CASSRQGVTGELFF
TRBJ2-3	15	.	medium-sized	TRBV30	TGTGCCTGGAGTGTACTCGGGCTAGCTTCAGATACGCAGTATTTT	CAWSVLGLASDTQYF
TRBJ2-5	19	TRBD2	.	TRBV4-3	TGCGCCAGCAGCCAAGAAGGGTGGGGCTATGGGGAGGGCCAAGAGACCCAGTACTTC	CASSQEGWGYGEGQETQYF
TRBJ1-1	14	.	.	TRBV5-6	TGTGCCAGCAGCTTGGTGGGACGGAACACTGAAGCTTTCTTT	CASSLVGRNTEAFF
TRBJ1-2	13	.	.	TRBV5-6	TGTGCCAGCAACCCAATAATGGGGGTCGGCTACACCTTC	CASNPIMGVGYTF
TRBJ1-2	15	.	.	TRBV29-1	TGCAGCGTTGAATATTGGCGCCAAGAGGCCTATGGCTACACCTTC	CSVEYWRQEAYGYTF
TRBJ2-1	14	.	once	TRBV7-6	TGTGCCAGCAGCTTATCCCCCACTAACAATGAGCAGTTCTTC	CASSLSPTNNEQFF
TRBJ1-1	14	.	once	TRBV9	TGTGCCAGCAGCGTCGGGGGGGATTACACTGAAGCTTTCTTT	CASSVGGDYTEAFF
TRBJ2-1	17	.	.	TRBV4-1	TGCGCCAGCAGCCAAGATCCCCCGAGCAGCTCCTACAATGAGCAGTTCTTC	CASSQDPPSSSYNEQFF
TRBJ2-1	17	TRBD2	.	TRBV13	TGTGCCAGCAGCTCGGGACTAGCGGGGGGTCCCTACAATGAGCAGTTCTTC	CASSSGLAGGPYNEQFF
TRBJ2-1	16	.	.	TRBV1	TGCACCAGCAGCCCTGGGGCGGGGCCAACCTACAATGAGCAGTTCTTC	CTSSPGAGPTYNEQFF
TRBJ2-1	12	.	.	TRBV19	TGTGCCAGTAGTACGTCCTACAATGAGCAGTTCTTC	CASSTSYNEQFF
TRBJ1-1	14	TRBD1	.	TRBV30	TGTGCCTGGAGCCTAGGACAGGGGAGCACTGAAGCTTTCTTT	CAWSLGQGSTEAFF
TRBJ1-2	14	.	.	TRBV10-3	TGTGCCATCAGTGAGTCCACAGCAAACTATGGCTACACCTTC	CAISESTANYGYTF
TRBJ2-7	12	TRBD1	.	TRBV27	TGTGCCAGCACTACAGGGGCTGCCGAGCAGTACTTC	CASTTGAAEQYF
TRBJ1-1	14	.	.	TRBV27	TGTGCCAGCAGTTTAGCCAGGGCTAACACTGAAGCTTTCTTT	CASSLARANTEAFF
TRBJ2-1	10	.	.	TRBV6-6	TGTGCCAGCAGTGGGAATGAGCAGTTCTTC	CASSGNEQFF
TRBJ2-7	13	TRBD2	once	TRBV30	TGTGCCGGACGGGGGGTTATAAACTACGAGCAGTACTTC	CAGRGVINYEQYF
TRBJ1-1	15	TRBD1	once	TRBV27	TGTGCCAGCAGTTTGGACAGGGGGGCCAACACTGAAGCTTTCTTT	CASSLDRGANTEAFF
TRBJ1-2	13	TRBD1	few	TRBV27	TGTGCCACCCGGGGACAGCCTAACTATGGCTACACCTTC	CATRGQPNYGYTF
TRBJ2-7	15	TRBD2	.	TRBV2	TGTGCCACTAACCCCAGCGGGGATAGCTCCTACGAGCAGTACTTC	CATNPSGDSSYEQYF
TRBJ2-7	15	TRBD2	.	TRBV7-9	TGTGCCAGCAGCTTAGCGACGGGACTAGCCGTCGAGCAGTACTTC	CASSLATGLAVEQYF
TRBJ1-2	17	.	.	TRBV25-1	TGTGCCAGCAGTGAATCATCTCTCGTTGCCAGGCGCTATGGCTACACCTTC	CASSESSLVARRYGYTF
TRBJ2-1	14	.	medium-sized	TRBV4-1	TGCGCCAGCAGCCAAAGTTACAGTATGTATGAGCAGTTCTTC	CASSQSYSMYEQFF
TRBJ2-1	13	.	.	TRBV27	TGTGCCAGCAGTGGGGGTGGATACAATGAGCAGTTCTTC	CASSGGGYNEQFF
TRBJ1-2	14	.	.	TRBV19	TGTGCCAGTAGTATAGGGGGATCTAACTATGGCTACACCTTC	CASSIGGSNYGYTF
TRBJ2-5	17	.	.	TRBV10-2	TGCGCCAGCAGTGAGTCGACTACAGGACTTACTCAAGAGACCCAGTACTTC	CASSESTTGLTQETQYF
TRBJ1-2	14	.	.	TRBV7-9	TGTGCCAGCAGCGCACCGGGAACGAACTATGGCTACACCTTC	CASSAPGTNYGYTF
TRBJ2-1	15	TRBD2	.	TRBV2	TGTGCCAGCAGTGAAGCAGCGGGGGCACGCAATGAGCAGTTCTTC	CASSEAAGARNEQFF
TRBJ2-5	17	.	.	TRBV27	TGTGCCAGCAGGTCTTATCCATTGCTGGGGGGGCCGGAGACCCAGTACTTC	CASRSYPLLGGPETQYF
TRBJ1-1	16	.	few	TRBV2	TGTGCCAGCAGTGGGGCACTGGACAACATGAACACTGAAGCTTTCTTT	CASSGALDNMNTEAFF
TRBJ1-3	14	.	.	TRBV19	TGTGCCAGTAGTAACTGGGGAACGGGAAACACCATATATTTT	CASSNWGTGNTIYF
TRBJ1-4	17	.	.	TRBV7-9	TGTGCCAGCAGCATTCTGCAGGGAGGGGTTACTAATGAAAAACTGTTTTTT	CASSILQGGVTNEKLFF
TRBJ2-1	17	TRBD2	.	TRBV5-4	TGTGCCAGCAGCCCGTCAGCGGCGGGGGTATCCTACAATGAGCAGTTCTTC	CASSPSAAGVSYNEQFF
TRBJ2-7	11	.	.	TRBV6-1	TGTGCCGGGCACTCCTACGAGCAGCAGTACTTC	CAGHSYEQQYF
TRBJ1-1	12	.	.	TRBV30	TGTGCCTGGGGGGACCAGAACACTGAAGCTTTCTTT	CAWGDQNTEAFF
TRBJ2-5	14	TRBD2	.	TRBV6-5	TGTGCCAGCAGTACTAGCGGGGGCCAAGAGACCCAGTACTTC	CASSTSGGQETQYF
TRBJ2-7	15	.	once	TRBV4-1	TGCGCCAGCAGCCAAGAATGGCCCCCTGGGAACGAGCAGTACTTC	CASSQEWPPGNEQYF
TRBJ1-2	14	.	.	TRBV2	TGTGCCAGCAGCCAGGAAGGGCCATACTATGGCTACACCTTC	CASSQEGPYYGYTF
TRBJ1-2	14	.	.	TRBV19	TGTGCCAGTAGGCCCCTTAGTGGATCCTATGGCTACACCTTC	CASRPLSGSYGYTF
TRBJ1-1	13	.	once	TRBV27	TGTGCCAGCAGTTCCAGAGGAGTAACTGAAGCTTTCTTT	CASSSRGVTEAFF